These T cell receptor beta chains were read from a single sample in a study of siplizumab effects on memory and regulatory T cells. Data came from immunoSEQ multiplex PCR; TCRdb stores just in-frame clones and leaves some out. This sample has about 100,000 clones, with 75% to 95% found just once. Material for sequencing was CD4+ T cells sorted from blood. The origin of the receptors is a human donor in good health. The CDR3 runs from the conserved cysteine through the conserved F or W. The order of the fields is clone size, J gene, V gene, D gene, CDR3 protein, CDR3 DNA. D genes are given only for firm matches. The size of a clone is reported for some rows only, either as once, few or many, or as a class for expanded clones.

abundance: NA; j_gene: TRBJ2-7; v_gene: TRBV18; d_gene: TRBD1; CDR3aa: CASSPLGQAYEQYF; CDR3nt: TGTGCCAGCTCACCTTTGGGACAGGCCTACGAGCAGTACTTC
abundance: NA; j_gene: TRBJ1-2; v_gene: TRBV21-1; d_gene: NA; CDR3aa: CASSKGGILLYGYTF; CDR3nt: TGTGCCAGCAGCAAGGGGGGCATCCTCCTCTATGGCTACACCTTC
abundance: NA; j_gene: TRBJ2-3; v_gene: TRBV11-3; d_gene: NA; CDR3aa: CASSPQGGPTDTQYF; CDR3nt: TGTGCCAGCAGCCCCCAGGGTGGGCCCACAGATACGCAGTATTTT
abundance: NA; j_gene: TRBJ2-7; v_gene: TRBV6-5; d_gene: TRBD1; CDR3aa: CASRTGRHEQYF; CDR3nt: TGTGCCAGCAGGACAGGGCGACACGAGCAGTACTTC
abundance: once; j_gene: TRBJ1-6; v_gene: TRBV6-6; d_gene: NA; CDR3aa: CASSQLHQPYNSPLHF; CDR3nt: TGTGCCAGCAGTCAGCTACACCAGCCTTATAATTCACCCCTCCACTTT
abundance: NA; j_gene: TRBJ2-7; v_gene: TRBV4-3; d_gene: NA; CDR3aa: CASSQEDRTYEQYF; CDR3nt: TGCGCCAGCAGCCAAGAGGACAGAACCTACGAGCAGTACTTC
abundance: NA; j_gene: TRBJ1-2; v_gene: TRBV6-5; d_gene: NA; CDR3aa: CASSYRHQAQGNGYTF; CDR3nt: TGTGCCAGCAGTTACCGTCATCAGGCACAGGGAAATGGCTACACCTTC
abundance: NA; j_gene: TRBJ2-5; v_gene: TRBV6-5; d_gene: NA; CDR3aa: CASSLNRVAETQYF; CDR3nt: TGTGCCAGCAGTTTGAACAGGGTAGCGGAGACCCAGTACTTC
abundance: NA; j_gene: TRBJ2-5; v_gene: TRBV6-5; d_gene: NA; CDR3aa: CASSYRHLQETQYF; CDR3nt: TGTGCCAGCAGTTACCGACACCTCCAAGAGACCCAGTACTTC
abundance: NA; j_gene: TRBJ1-3; v_gene: TRBV27; d_gene: NA; CDR3aa: CASSLFPRASSGNTIYF; CDR3nt: TGTGCCAGCAGTTTGTTTCCCAGGGCTTCCTCTGGAAACACCATATATTTT
abundance: few; j_gene: TRBJ2-1; v_gene: TRBV14; d_gene: NA; CDR3aa: CASSPKGVQQFF; CDR3nt: TGTGCCAGCAGCCCGAAGGGGGTCCAGCAGTTCTTC
abundance: NA; j_gene: TRBJ2-3; v_gene: TRBV7-2; d_gene: NA; CDR3aa: CASSPEDGDTQYF; CDR3nt: TGTGCCAGCAGCCCCGAGGATGGAGATACGCAGTATTTT
abundance: NA; j_gene: TRBJ1-3; v_gene: TRBV28; d_gene: TRBD1; CDR3aa: CASSEQGAGGNTIYF; CDR3nt: TGTGCCAGCAGTGAACAGGGGGCGGGCGGAAACACCATATATTTT
abundance: few; j_gene: TRBJ2-5; v_gene: TRBV11-1; d_gene: TRBD2; CDR3aa: CASSFRGGGEETQYF; CDR3nt: TGTGCCAGCAGCTTCCGCGGGGGGGGCGAAGAGACCCAGTACTTC
abundance: NA; j_gene: TRBJ1-1; v_gene: TRBV7-2; d_gene: NA; CDR3aa: CASSLVGGSNTEAFF; CDR3nt: TGTGCCAGCAGCCTAGTAGGAGGGTCGAACACTGAAGCTTTCTTT
abundance: few; j_gene: TRBJ1-1; v_gene: TRBV30; d_gene: TRBD1; CDR3aa: CAWSVQGMTEAFF; CDR3nt: TGTGCCTGGAGTGTACAGGGGATGACTGAAGCTTTCTTT
abundance: NA; j_gene: TRBJ1-2; v_gene: TRBV9; d_gene: TRBD1; CDR3aa: CASSVVPGQGYGYTF; CDR3nt: TGTGCCAGCAGCGTAGTCCCCGGACAGGGCTATGGCTACACCTTC
abundance: NA; j_gene: TRBJ2-1; v_gene: TRBV19; d_gene: NA; CDR3aa: CASSINRIDEQFF; CDR3nt: TGTGCCAGTAGTATAAACAGGATTGATGAGCAGTTCTTC
abundance: NA; j_gene: TRBJ2-3; v_gene: TRBV7-9; d_gene: TRBD2; CDR3aa: CASSLGLAGRTDTQYF; CDR3nt: TGTGCCAGCAGCTTAGGACTAGCGGGGCGCACAGATACGCAGTATTTT
abundance: NA; j_gene: TRBJ2-3; v_gene: TRBV10-3; d_gene: NA; CDR3aa: CAIRDLGSSTDTQYF; CDR3nt: TGTGCCATCCGGGATTTGGGCAGTAGCACAGATACGCAGTATTTT
abundance: NA; j_gene: TRBJ1-3; v_gene: TRBV25-1; d_gene: NA; CDR3aa: CASSEATGGGNTIYF; CDR3nt: TGTGCCAGCAGTGAAGCCACCGGGGGCGGAAACACCATATATTTT
abundance: NA; j_gene: TRBJ1-6; v_gene: TRBV6-5; d_gene: NA; CDR3aa: CASSYRGYSPLHF; CDR3nt: TGTGCCAGCAGTTATCGGGGGTATTCACCCCTCCACTTT
abundance: few; j_gene: TRBJ2-7; v_gene: TRBV7-2; d_gene: NA; CDR3aa: CASTPGLSSYEQYF; CDR3nt: TGTGCCAGCACCCCGGGATTAAGCTCCTACGAGCAGTACTTC
abundance: NA; j_gene: TRBJ1-3; v_gene: TRBV9; d_gene: TRBD1; CDR3aa: CASSLTGGFGNTIYF; CDR3nt: TGTGCCAGCAGCTTGACAGGGGGCTTCGGAAACACCATATATTTT
abundance: NA; j_gene: TRBJ2-3; v_gene: TRBV4-3; d_gene: NA; CDR3aa: CASSQDFAGSVSDTQYF; CDR3nt: TGCGCCAGCAGCCAAGATTTCGCAGGGAGTGTTTCAGATACGCAGTATTTT
abundance: NA; j_gene: TRBJ1-6; v_gene: TRBV27; d_gene: NA; CDR3aa: CASSFGFSAPNSPLHF; CDR3nt: TGTGCCAGCAGTTTTGGGTTCTCCGCACCTAATTCACCCCTCCACTTT
abundance: NA; j_gene: TRBJ2-7; v_gene: TRBV5-1; d_gene: NA; CDR3aa: CASSAIAEGYEQYF; CDR3nt: TGCGCCAGCAGCGCAATCGCGGAGGGCTACGAGCAGTACTTC
abundance: NA; j_gene: TRBJ1-5; v_gene: TRBV10-3; d_gene: NA; CDR3aa: CAISESPSFYGQPQHF; CDR3nt: TGTGCCATCAGTGAGTCTCCGAGTTTCTACGGTCAGCCCCAGCATTTT
abundance: few; j_gene: TRBJ1-2; v_gene: TRBV10-3; d_gene: NA; CDR3aa: CAISTTNYGYTF; CDR3nt: TGTGCCATCAGTACGACTAACTATGGCTACACCTTC
abundance: NA; j_gene: TRBJ1-1; v_gene: TRBV5-6; d_gene: TRBD1; CDR3aa: CASSPPDRPDTEAFF; CDR3nt: TGTGCCAGCAGCCCGCCGGACAGGCCGGACACTGAAGCTTTCTTT
abundance: NA; j_gene: TRBJ2-7; v_gene: TRBV11-2; d_gene: NA; CDR3aa: CASSYWYEQYF; CDR3nt: TGTGCCAGCAGCTACTGGTACGAGCAGTACTTC
abundance: NA; j_gene: TRBJ2-3; v_gene: TRBV7-9; d_gene: TRBD2; CDR3aa: CASSLGLAGAWDTQYF; CDR3nt: TGTGCCAGCAGCTTAGGACTAGCGGGGGCTTGGGATACGCAGTATTTT
abundance: NA; j_gene: TRBJ1-4; v_gene: TRBV30; d_gene: TRBD1; CDR3aa: CACTTGNSEKLFF; CDR3nt: TGTGCCTGCACGACAGGGAATAGTGAAAAACTGTTTTTT
abundance: NA; j_gene: TRBJ2-2; v_gene: TRBV21-1; d_gene: NA; CDR3aa: CASSNPAEDREEDTGELFF; CDR3nt: TGTGCCAGCAGCAATCCCGCAGAGGACAGGGAAGAGGACACCGGGGAGCTGTTTTTT
abundance: NA; j_gene: TRBJ2-7; v_gene: TRBV28; d_gene: NA; CDR3aa: CASSVSGLDRAFWIEQYF; CDR3nt: TGTGCCAGCAGTGTTTCTGGTTTGGATAGGGCCTTCTGGATCGAGCAGTACTTC
abundance: NA; j_gene: TRBJ2-5; v_gene: TRBV2; d_gene: NA; CDR3aa: CASSEALPEGPGYF; CDR3nt: TGTGCCAGCAGTGAAGCGCTTCCGGAGGGCCCCGGGTACTTC
abundance: NA; j_gene: TRBJ1-1; v_gene: TRBV14; d_gene: NA; CDR3aa: CASSPFRVTEAFF; CDR3nt: TGTGCCAGCAGCCCTTTTCGAGTCACTGAAGCTTTCTTT
abundance: NA; j_gene: TRBJ2-6; v_gene: TRBV25-1; d_gene: NA; CDR3aa: CASSESPTPSGANVLTF; CDR3nt: TGTGCCAGCAGTGAATCCCCCACCCCCTCTGGGGCCAACGTCCTGACTTTC
abundance: NA; j_gene: TRBJ2-7; v_gene: TRBV2; d_gene: TRBD1; CDR3aa: CASSSQTGGYEQYF; CDR3nt: TGTGCCAGCAGTTCCCAGACAGGGGGCTACGAGCAGTACTTC
abundance: NA; j_gene: TRBJ1-5; v_gene: TRBV30; d_gene: NA; CDR3aa: CAWSWQGGNQPQHF; CDR3nt: TGTGCCTGGAGTTGGCAGGGAGGTAATCAGCCCCAGCATTTT
abundance: NA; j_gene: TRBJ1-1; v_gene: TRBV29-1; d_gene: NA; CDR3aa: CSGTVNTEAFF; CDR3nt: TGCAGCGGCACAGTGAACACTGAAGCTTTCTTT
abundance: NA; j_gene: TRBJ2-2; v_gene: TRBV11-1; d_gene: TRBD2; CDR3aa: CASSQAGMNTGELFF; CDR3nt: TGTGCCAGCAGCCAAGCGGGGATGAACACCGGGGAGCTGTTTTTT
abundance: NA; j_gene: TRBJ1-1; v_gene: TRBV9; d_gene: TRBD1; CDR3aa: CASSVGTGNTEAFF; CDR3nt: TGTGCCAGCAGCGTAGGGACAGGGAACACTGAAGCTTTCTTT
abundance: NA; j_gene: TRBJ1-2; v_gene: TRBV18; d_gene: NA; CDR3aa: CASSPVESQITNGYTF; CDR3nt: TGTGCCAGCTCACCCGTGGAGAGTCAAATAACTAATGGCTACACCTTC
abundance: NA; j_gene: TRBJ2-1; v_gene: TRBV28; d_gene: TRBD2; CDR3aa: CASSDMGLAGYNEQFF; CDR3nt: TGTGCCAGCAGTGATATGGGACTAGCGGGGTACAATGAGCAGTTCTTC
abundance: NA; j_gene: TRBJ2-1; v_gene: TRBV2; d_gene: NA; CDR3aa: CASSDGGDWSNEQFF; CDR3nt: TGTGCCAGCAGTGATGGCGGAGATTGGTCCAATGAGCAGTTCTTC
abundance: NA; j_gene: TRBJ2-7; v_gene: TRBV9; d_gene: NA; CDR3aa: CASSVGAGRSYEQYF; CDR3nt: TGTGCCAGCAGCGTAGGGGCAGGCCGCTCCTACGAGCAGTACTTC
abundance: NA; j_gene: TRBJ2-7; v_gene: TRBV15; d_gene: NA; CDR3aa: CATSRDPNNADEQYF; CDR3nt: TGTGCCACCAGCAGAGATCCAAACAATGCTGACGAGCAGTACTTC
abundance: NA; j_gene: TRBJ2-7; v_gene: TRBV6-5; d_gene: TRBD2; CDR3aa: CATTRGEGGNEQYF; CDR3nt: TGTGCCACCACTCGGGGAGAGGGAGGGAACGAGCAGTACTTC